These 30 T cell receptor beta chains came from one sample sequenced in a study of T cell responses to AZD1222 COVID-19 vaccine. TCRdb keeps only in-frame clones here, not all; method: immunoSEQ multiplex PCR. The repertoire includes 120,000 or so clones, around nine tenths of them detected once, and around 1.7% sits in the top ten. Sequencing was performed on peripheral blood, taken on day 0 of AZD1222 vaccination. The receptors here all came from an adult in good health.

The chain combines TRBV2 with TRBJ1-2; D possibly corresponds to TRBD1 (5 bases). This CDR3 contains 13 residues. V gave up 6 bases and J gave up 0 bases, with 8 bases separating them. The germline gives CDR1 SNHLY, CDR2 FYNNEI. CDR3 nucleotides: TGTGCCAGCAGACAGGTCCCTAACTATGGCTACACCTTC. Protein: CASRQVPNYGYTF.

This chain connects TRBV5-4 to TRBJ1-2; D possibly corresponds to TRBD1 (5 bases). CDR3 length: 14 amino acids. The germline V gene has CDR1 SGHNT and CDR2 YYREEE (reference sequence). V gave up 1 base and J gave up 6 bases, with 13 bases separating them. CDR3: CASSLSRQTHGYTF. CDR3 DNA sequence: TGTGCCAGCAGCTTGTCCCGACAGACCCATGGCTACACCTTC.

This chain joins TRBV19 and TRBJ1-1; D is unresolved. V dropped 3 bases and J dropped 2 bases, with 7 bases sitting between them. The CDR3 consists of 13 residues. CDR1 and CDR2 from the germline V gene are LNHDA and SQIVND (reference sequence). CDR3 region: CASSITTNTEAFF. DNA of the CDR3: TGTGCCAGTAGTATCACCACTAACACTGAAGCTTTCTTT.

This clone has a handful of counts. The J gene is TRBJ1-5, the V gene TRBV30; 7 positions agree with TRBD1. With V trimmed by 1 base and J by 6 bases, 3 bases remained unmatched. The CDR3 is 13 amino acids. Germline CDR1 and CDR2: GTSNPN and SVGIG (reference sequence). The DNA for the CDR3 is TGTGCCTGGAGTGCCCAGGGGGTTCAGCCCCAGCATTTT. This translates into CAWSAQGVQPQHF.

The V and J genes are TRBV27 and TRBJ1-5; possible D gene TRBD1, 5 bases. Germline CDR1 reads MNHEY; CDR2 reads SMNVEV (reference sequence). V was cut by 6 bases and J by 6 bases, with 12 bases left in between. CDR3 length: 13 amino acids. As DNA, the CDR3 is TGTGCCAGCAGCTTCCGGGGCTTTCAGCCCCAGCATTTT. Translated: CASSFRGFQPQHF.

The gene calls are TRBV6-6 and TRBJ2-1; weak D call: TRBD2 (6 bases). V dropped 5 bases and J dropped 5 bases, with 16 bases sitting between them. Germline CDR1 MNHNY, CDR2 SVGAGI (reference sequence). This CDR3 contains 15 residues. CDR3 nucleotides: TGTGCCAGCAGTCCCCGTGGCGGGGTGAACAATGAGCAGTTCTTC. Amino acids: CASSPRGGVNNEQFF.

The J gene is TRBJ2-3, the V gene TRBV24-1; 11 bases line up with TRBD2. The CDR3 spans 17 residues. Germline-derived CDR1 and CDR2 are KGHDR and SFDVKD. The ends lost 3 bases at V and 5 bases at J; junction bases unmatched: 9. Here the CDR3 reads CATSDVSGRAFKDTQYF. CDR3 sequence (DNA): TGTGCCACCAGTGATGTTAGCGGGAGGGCCTTTAAAGATACGCAGTATTTT.

This chain uses TRBV12-3 or TRBV12-4 with TRBJ1-5; D remains ambiguous. There are 13 residues in the CDR3. V gave up 4 bases and J gave up 5 bases, with 9 bases separating them. CDR3 bases: TGTGCCAGCAGTTATTCCTCCGATCAGCCCCAGCATTTT. Amino acids: CASSYSSDQPQHF.

The rearrangement links TRBV6-5 to TRBJ1-2; weak D call: TRBD1 (5 bases). This CDR3 spans 13 amino acids. The germline V gene has CDR1 MNHEY and CDR2 SVGAGI. Trimming took 4 bases from V and 4 from J, leaving 10 bases between them. CDR3 in DNA: TGTGCCAGCAGTTTGACAGCTAGCTATGGCTACACCTTC. The encoded protein is CASSLTASYGYTF.

The V call is TRBV6-5, the J call TRBJ1-1; 7 bases are shared with TRBD1. V lost 4 bases to trimming and J lost 5 bases; unmatched junction nucleotides: 10. The CDR3 extends over 15 amino acids. Germline V lookup: CDR1 MNHEY, CDR2 SVGAGI. The CDR3 DNA sequence: TGTGCCAGCAGTTCTTTCTACAGGGGTCGTACTGAAGCTTTCTTT. Protein product: CASSSFYRGRTEAFF.

V and J are TRBV6-4 and TRBJ1-6; TRBD1 matches at 8 bases. CDR3 length: 17 amino acids. With V trimmed by 3 bases and J by 3 bases, 7 bases remained unmatched. Germline-derived CDR1 and CDR2 are MRHNA and SNTAGT. The CDR3 DNA follows: TGTGCCAGCAGTGAATCAGGTGGACAGGGCTATAATTCACCCCTCCACTTT. Translating gives CASSESGGQGYNSPLHF.

The chain employs TRBV27 and TRBJ1-5, with D possibly TRBD1 on 5 matching bases. Germline assignment: CDR1 MNHEY and CDR2 SMNVEV (reference sequence). The CDR3 extends over 13 amino acids. The V end was cut by 8 bases, the J end by 0 bases, with 8 bases between. For the CDR3, the DNA is TGTGCCAGCGGGGCAGATAGCAATCAGCCCCAGCATTTT. Translating gives CASGADSNQPQHF.

The chain has TRBV5-4 and TRBJ2-2; 8 nucleotides agree with TRBD1. Unmatched junction bases numbered 1, after V lost 7 bases and J lost 2 bases. This CDR3 region has 13 residues. CDR1 is SGHNT and CDR2 is YYREEE in the germline V gene (reference sequence). In DNA, the CDR3 is TGTGCCAGCGGACAGGGTAACACCGGGGAGCTGTTTTTT. This codes for CASGQGNTGELFF.

The rearrangement links TRBV24-1 to TRBJ2-1; 14 bases agree with TRBD2. CDR3 length: 18 residues. J gave up 8 bases and V 2 bases, and 10 bases lay outside the gene matches. CDR1 is KGHDR, CDR2 SFDVKD, per germline. CDR3 amino acids: CATSDSIGLAGGRHEQFF. DNA of the CDR3: TGTGCCACCAGTGATTCGATTGGACTAGCGGGGGGCCGACATGAGCAGTTCTTC.

The chain uses TRBV5-4 and TRBJ1-4, with 7 bases fitting TRBD1. This CDR3 is built from 14 residues. The V gene's germline CDR1 is SGHNT and CDR2 YYREEE (reference sequence). Trimming at V came to 3 bases and at J to 6 bases, leaving 5 bases not matched to a gene. CDR3 nucleotide sequence: TGTGCCAGCAGCTCCCGACAGGGTGATGAAAAACTGTTTTTT. Its translation: CASSSRQGDEKLFF.

V is TRBV5-4 and J is TRBJ1-2; the match to TRBD1 covers 7 bases. Losses at the gene ends were 2 bases for V and 5 bases for J; bases not matched to a gene: 3. The CDR3 has 13 amino acids. Germline assignment: CDR1 SGHNT and CDR2 YYREEE (reference sequence). CDR3 sequence (DNA): TGTGCCAGCAGCTTACAGGGGATTTATGGCTACACCTTC. Translated: CASSLQGIYGYTF.

The V and J genes are TRBV11-3 and TRBJ2-2; perhaps TRBD1 as D (5 bases). Germline V gene data show CDR1 as SGHNT and CDR2 as YENEEA. Trimming pared 3 bases from V and 0 bases from J, leaving 8 bases between. This CDR3 has 15 residues. CDR3 loop: CASSFRQTNTGELFF. CDR3 coding DNA: TGTGCCAGCAGCTTTAGACAGACGAACACCGGGGAGCTGTTTTTT.

The gene calls are TRBV2 and TRBJ2-1; TRBD2 matches 9 bases. This CDR3 is 15 amino acids long. With V trimmed by 2 bases and J by 5 bases, 4 bases remained unmatched. Germline CDR1 SNHLY, CDR2 FYNNEI. For the CDR3, the DNA is TGTGCCAGCAGTGAATTGCGGGGGGGCCACAATGAGCAGTTCTTC. This codes for CASSELRGGHNEQFF.

The J gene is TRBJ2-2, the V gene TRBV6-6, with 8 positions matching TRBD1. The CDR3 runs 16 residues. The V and J ends lost 2 bases and 0 bases, in that order; junction bases with no gene match: 2. The germline V gene encodes CDR1 MNHNY and CDR2 SVGAGI (reference sequence). CDR3 loop: CASSYPTGANTGELFF. The DNA for the CDR3 is TGTGCCAGCAGTTACCCGACAGGGGCGAACACCGGGGAGCTGTTTTTT.

The chain joins TRBV7-9 to TRBJ1-5, with 10 positions matching TRBD1. This CDR3 is 18 amino acids long. V lost 4 bases, J lost 7 bases, and 16 bases stayed unmatched. Per germline, CDR1 SEHNR and CDR2 FQNEAQ (reference sequence). The CDR3 loop reads CASSSITGTGEVVQPQHF. As DNA, the CDR3 is TGTGCCAGCAGCTCGATCACCGGGACAGGGGAGGTTGTGCAGCCCCAGCATTTT.

The chain carries TRBV6-5 and TRBJ2-7, with D unresolved. The CDR3 is 14 residues long. The germline CDR1 and CDR2 sequences are MNHEY and SVGAGI. V lost 6 bases to trimming and J lost 4 bases, with 16 bases between them. CDR3 region: CASSTNTLGYEQYF. For the CDR3, the DNA is TGTGCCAGCAGCACCAACACTCTAGGGTACGAGCAGTACTTC.

The CDR3 sequence is CASNSYEQYV. The CDR3 nucleotides are TGTGCCAGCAATTCCTACGAGCAGTACGTC. The V call is TRBV2, the J call TRBJ2-7; D gene unclear. Germline V CDR1 and CDR2: SNHLY, FYNNEI. Trimming left V 7 bases short and J 1 base short, with 2 bases between. The CDR3 spans 10 residues.

This sequence joins TRBV20-1 and TRBJ2-1; 8 nucleotides agree with TRBD1. The germline V gene has CDR1 DFQATT and CDR2 SNEGSKA (reference sequence). Losses at the gene ends were 3 bases for V and 9 bases for J; bases not matched to a gene: 1. This CDR3 has 11 amino acids. CDR3 nucleotide sequence: TGCAGTGCTAGGACAGGGGCTGAGCAGTTCTTC. Protein: CSARTGAEQFF.

J is TRBJ2-1 and V is TRBV10-3, with TRBD2 matching 7 bases. After removal of 6 bases from V and 0 bases from J, the junction contained 2 bases not matched to a gene. The length of the CDR3 is 14 residues. From germline, CDR1 is ENHRY and CDR2 SYGVKD. The chain's CDR3 is CAISASGSYNEQFF. In DNA, the CDR3 is TGTGCCATCAGCGCTAGCGGCTCCTACAATGAGCAGTTCTTC.

V is TRBV21-1 and J is TRBJ1-1. TRBV21-1 is a pseudogene locus. This CDR3 region has 11 residues. Here the CDR3 reads CASARVPEAFF. The CDR3 coding sequence is TGTGCCAGCGCCCGCGTCCCCGAAGCTTTCTTT.

V is TRBV11-3 and J is TRBJ2-5; tentatively, D is TRBD1 or TRBD2 (5 bases each). The CDR3 runs to 14 residues. Germline V gene sequence: CDR1 SGHNT, CDR2 YENEEA. V lost 1 base and J 4 bases, leaving 10 bases between the germline ends. CDR3 loop: CASSLGFGAETQYF. In nucleotides, the CDR3 is TGTGCCAGCAGCTTAGGATTCGGGGCAGAGACCCAGTACTTC. Full variable domain (rest looked up from reference TRBV11-3 and TRBJ2-5): EAGVVQSPRYKIIEKKQPVAFWCNPISGHNTLYWYLQNLGQGPELLIRYENEEAVDDSQLPKDRFSAERLKGVDSTLKIQPAELGDSAVYLCASSLGFGAETQYFGPGTRLLVL.

This clone was detected a few times. The rearrangement links TRBV5-1 to TRBJ1-1; D is possibly TRBD1 (5 bases). This CDR3 is built from 15 residues. CDR1 and CDR2 from the germline V gene are SGHRS and YFSETQ. Between the trimmed V and J ends, which lost 4 bases and 0 bases, there was a span of 13 bases. As DNA, the CDR3 is TGCGCCAGCAGCCCTGATGGACATCTGAACACTGAAGCTTTCTTT. Translating it yields CASSPDGHLNTEAFF. Together with reference TRBV5-1 and TRBJ1-1, the CDR3 gives the full variable domain: KAGVTQTPRYLIKTRGQQVTLSCSPISGHRSVSWYQQTPGQGLQFLFEYFSETQRNKGNFPGRFSGRQFSNSRSEMNVSTLELGDSALYLCASSPDGHLNTEAFFGQGTRLTVV.

In nucleotides, the CDR3 is TGTGCCAGCACCGGGACAGGCTGGGGCACCGGGGAGCTGTTTTTT. It specifies CASTGTGWGTGELFF. V and J are TRBV7-2 and TRBJ2-2, with 8 bases aligning to TRBD1. CDR1 is SGHTA, CDR2 FQGNSA, per germline. The CDR3 contains 15 residues. The junction had 8 bases not matched to a gene; V was cut back by 7 bases and J by 4 bases.

V is TRBV11-2 and J is TRBJ1-1; D gene unclear. This CDR3 spans 16 amino acids. The germline V and J ends were trimmed by 4 bases and 1 base, with 16 bases remaining between them. Germline lookup yields CDR1 SGHAT and CDR2 FQNNGV. In DNA, the CDR3 is TGTGCCAGCAGCTCAATGTTCAAGAGGCCGAACACTGAAGCTTTCTTT. It codes for CASSSMFKRPNTEAFF.

The chain links TRBV27 to TRBJ2-2; D call uncertain. The CDR3 is 12 residues long. Germline loops: CDR1 MNHEY, CDR2 SMNVEV (reference sequence). V gave up 3 bases and J gave up 3 bases, with 2 bases separating them. CDR3 sequence (DNA): TGTGCCAGCAGTTTCGACACCGGGGAGCTGTTTTTT. This gives the protein CASSFDTGELFF.